This passage covers 12 T cell receptor beta chains from one sample sequenced in a study of blood T cell repertoires in COVID-19. Assay used: immunoSEQ multiplex PCR; TCRdb lists only in-frame clones, some missing. The data contain approximately 300,000 clones, about nine tenths of them singletons. The sample was PBMCs or T cells enriched from blood (not recorded which). These receptors all stem from a man aged 55 to 70 who had recovered from COVID-19.

The chain couples TRBV7-8 to TRBJ2-3; 7 bases are shared with TRBD1. Trimming removed 9 bases from V and 4 bases from J; junction bases left unmatched: 7. There are 13 residues in the CDR3. Germline CDR1 and CDR2: SGHVS and FQNEAQ. The CDR3 loop is CASFRGPSDTQYF. Here the CDR3 DNA reads TGTGCCAGTTTTAGGGGGCCCTCAGATACGCAGTATTTT.

The chain is built from TRBV5-1 and TRBJ1-1; 7 bases align to TRBD1. CDR3 size: 12 residues. V was pared by 4 bases and J by 5 bases, with 2 bases of the junction left unmatched. The germline gives CDR1 SGHRS, CDR2 YFSETQ. CDR3 sequence (DNA): TGCGCCAGCAGCCCCAGGGGGACTGAAGCTTTCTTT. Translation: CASSPRGTEAFF.

The chain couples TRBV3-1 (or the pseudogene TRBV3-2) to TRBJ2-7; tentative D call: TRBD1 (5 bases). Trimming pared 4 bases from V and 6 bases from J, leaving 22 bases between. This CDR3 comprises 16 residues. The germline V gene has CDR1 LGHDT and CDR2 YNNKEL (reference sequence). The CDR3 DNA follows: TGTGCCAGCAGCCGAATTCAAGGACAAACCTTGCCCGAGCAGTACTTC. It codes for CASSRIQGQTLPEQYF.

A remark on this clone: A junction end diverges from the germline sequence, so it may reflect a read error. The V call is TRBV5-1, the J call TRBJ2-7, with a possible D match to TRBD2 (5 bases). Looked up from germline, CDR1 is SGHRS and CDR2 is YFSETQ. This CDR3 spans 14 amino acids. The CDR3 coding sequence is TGCGCCAGCAGCTTGGAGGCCGGGGAACTGCGGATAAGCTTC. This translates into CASSLEAGELRISF.

V usage is TRBV7-2 and J usage is TRBJ2-3; TRBD2 agrees at 14 bases. Trimming removed 5 bases from V and 9 bases from J; junction bases left unmatched: 4. CDR3 length equals 14 residues. Germline values: CDR1 SGHTA, CDR2 FQGNSA. The CDR3 DNA reads as TGTGCCAGCAGCATAGGGACTAGCGGGAGCACGCAGTATTTT. It specifies CASSIGTSGSTQYF.

The gene calls are TRBV6-5 and TRBJ1-4; tentative D call: TRBD1 (5 bases). The CDR3 sequence is 14 residues long. Trimming cost V 11 bases and J 8 bases, with 21 bases left between them. Germline values: CDR1 MNHEY, CDR2 SVGAGI. The CDR3 reads CASQGSPQEEKLFF. DNA for the CDR3: TGTGCCTCCCAGGGTTCCCCTCAGGAAGAAAAACTGTTTTTT.

CDR3 coding DNA: TGTGCCAGCTCACCCACAGGGGGCGATTCACCCCTCCACTTT. Residues: CASSPTGGDSPLHF. The rearrangement uses TRBV18 and TRBJ1-6; 9 bases are a match to TRBD1. CDR3 size: 14 residues. J gave up 8 bases and V 3 bases, and 2 bases lay outside the gene matches. Germline CDR1 reads KGHSH; CDR2 reads LQKENI.

The genes are TRBV6-6 and TRBJ2-2; the match to TRBD1 covers 9 bases. The germline CDR1 and CDR2 sequences are MNHNY and SVGAGI (reference sequence). The CDR3 extends over 13 amino acids. Trimming took 6 bases from V and 6 from J; bases not matched to a gene: 2. CDR3 sequence: CASRGTGPGELFF. DNA of the CDR3: TGTGCCAGCAGGGGGACAGGGCCCGGGGAGCTGTTTTTT.

As concerns this clone: The junction does not match germline at one end; this may be a read error. The V call is TRBV28, the J call TRBJ2-7, with a possible D match to TRBD1 (5 bases). Germline CDR1 reads MDHEN; CDR2 reads SYDVKM. This CDR3 spans 15 amino acids. CDR3 sequence (DNA): TGTGCCAGCAGGTTATCAGTGGGGCCACCCTACGAGCAGTACTTC. Translating it yields CASRLSVGPPYEQYF. Filled out from reference TRBV28 and TRBJ2-7, the complete variable domain reads DVKVTQSSRYLVKRTGEKVFLECVQDMDHENMFWYRQDPGLGLRLIYFSYDVKMKEKGDIPEGYSVSREKKERFSLILESASTNQTSMYLCASRLSVGPPYEQYFGPGTRLTVT.

The chain employs TRBV24-1 and TRBJ1-5; 7 nucleotides align to TRBD1. The CDR3 runs 16 residues. The trim removed 4 bases at V and 0 bases at J, leaving 5 bases unmatched. Germline V lookup: CDR1 KGHDR, CDR2 SFDVKD. The CDR3 loop is CATSDQNRGSNQPQHF. CDR3 nucleotides: TGTGCCACCAGTGACCAGAACAGGGGTAGCAATCAGCCCCAGCATTTT.

The V and J genes are TRBV12-3 or TRBV12-4 and TRBJ1-1; D gene unclear. V was cut by 8 bases and J by 0 bases, with 7 bases left in between. The CDR3 is made up of 12 amino acids. The CDR3 DNA is TGTGCCAGCCGGGGTGTGAACACTGAAGCTTTCTTT. Residues: CASRGVNTEAFF.

This chain connects TRBV5-1 to TRBJ2-3; D might be TRBD1 (6 bases). CDR3 length: 13 residues. V was clipped by 6 bases and J by 6 bases, with 14 bases between them. Per the germline V gene, CDR1 is SGHRS and CDR2 is YFSETQ. CDR3 nucleotide sequence: TGCGCCAGCAACGAACAGGGTACGGATACGCAGTATTTT. Amino acid sequence: CASNEQGTDTQYF.